The clone carrying this T cell receptor beta chain turned up a few times. With 60 Vbeta and 13 Jbeta primers, the PCR was carried out. Method: immunoSEQ multiplex PCR; TCRdb's copy keeps in-frame clones and lacks some. The sample includes around 150,000 clones, about 83% of them seen just once. This specimen comes from a study of cytomegalovirus exposure and HLA in healthy donors. Germline CDR1 is GTSNPN and CDR2 is SVGIG (reference sequence). The CDR3 contains 15 residues. The V segment lost 5 bases and the J segment 3 bases; nucleotides outside the gene matches: 5. Sequences were obtained from PBMCs. The chain joins TRBV30 to TRBJ2-6, with 9 positions matching TRBD1. The clonotype comes from a woman aged 30 to 39 in good health and CMV-seronegative. In nucleotides, the CDR3 is TGTGCCTGGTCACAGGGGGCGGATGGGGCCAACGTCCTGACTTTC. Protein: CAWSQGADGANVLTF.